This entry lists 18 T cell receptor beta chains sequenced from one sample in a study of cytomegalovirus exposure and HLA in healthy donors. The PCR used 60 Vbeta and 13 Jbeta primers. Some clones are missing from TCRdb's copy, which holds only in-frame ones; the method was immunoSEQ multiplex PCR. This sample yields 150,000 to 200,000 clones, of which 78% are seen a single time; less than 15% belongs to the top ten. The sequencing input was PBMCs. These receptors were obtained from a woman in her 50s in good health and CMV-seropositive.

The chain recombines TRBV7-9 with TRBJ1-2; D might be TRBD1 (5 bases). The ends were cut back, 3 bases at V and 7 bases at J, with 15 bases in the middle. The CDR3 runs to 14 residues. Germline-derived CDR1 and CDR2 are SEHNR and FQNEAQ (reference sequence). The CDR3 sequence is CASSFTVGGLGYTF. The CDR3 nucleotides are TGTGCCAGCAGCTTTACGGTGGGGGGTCTTGGCTACACCTTC.

The rearrangement links TRBV19 to TRBJ1-6; 7 nucleotides line up with TRBD1. This CDR3 is 13 amino acids long. Trimming at V came to 10 bases and at J to 7 bases, leaving 7 bases not matched to a gene. Germline assignment: CDR1 LNHDA and CDR2 SQIVND (reference sequence). In DNA, the CDR3 is TGTGCCACCCGAGGGGGCTTCAATTCACCCCTCCACTTT. Its protein product is CATRGGFNSPLHF.

The chain has TRBV11-2 and TRBJ2-7; D might be TRBD1 (6 bases). This CDR3 spans 13 amino acids. Germline V lookup: CDR1 SGHAT, CDR2 FQNNGV. The V gene lost 4 bases and the J gene lost 4 bases, with 11 bases spanning the gap. The CDR3 spells CASSSFGQYEQYF. The CDR3 DNA sequence: TGTGCCAGCAGCTCCTTCGGACAGTACGAGCAGTACTTC.

This chain links TRBV11-2 with TRBJ2-7; maybe TRBD2 (6 bases). The CDR3 is made up of 12 amino acids. CDR1 and CDR2 from the germline V gene are SGHAT and FQNNGV. The V and J ends lost 8 bases and 1 base respectively, with 9 bases between them. CDR3 sequence (DNA): TGTGCCAGCGGGACTTCTTCCTACGAGCAGTACTTC. It is translated as CASGTSSYEQYF.

Only a few counts were recorded for this clone. Within the sample, other DNA sequences also encode this same CDR3. V is TRBV19 and J is TRBJ1-5, with TRBD1 identical over 7 bases. J was trimmed by 2 bases and V by 7 bases; bases with no gene match: 5. The CDR3 runs 14 residues. The germline CDR1 and CDR2 sequences are LNHDA and SQIVND (reference sequence). The CDR3 spells CASNRGEGNQPQHF. As DNA, the CDR3 is TGTGCCAGTAACAGGGGAGAGGGCAATCAGCCCCAGCATTTT.

The chain joins TRBV6-1 to TRBJ2-1; maybe TRBD1 (5 bases). The length of the CDR3 is 15 residues. Germline V gene data show CDR1 as MNHNS and CDR2 as SASEGT. Trimming removed 1 base from V and 1 base from J, with 8 bases in between. Written as DNA, the CDR3 is TGTGCCAGCAGTGAAGGGACATCTTCCTACAATGAGCAGTTCTTC. Its translation: CASSEGTSSYNEQFF.

This clone appeared a single time. This CDR3 reads CAILRDTYTEAFF. The CDR3 bases are TGTGCCATTCTCCGGGACACCTACACTGAAGCTTTCTTT. The gene calls are TRBV6-1 and TRBJ1-1, with D perhaps matching TRBD1 (6 bases). V was pared by 10 bases and J by 3 bases, with 15 bases between. The CDR3 loop spans 13 amino acids. Germline V CDR1 and CDR2: MNHNS, SASEGT.

The chain has TRBV21-1 and TRBJ1-2. TRBV21-1 is a listed pseudogene. CDR3 length: 11 residues. The CDR3 DNA reads as TGTGCCAGCGTACCCGCCGGGGGCTACACCTTC. It is translated as CASVPAGGYTF.

The V and J genes are TRBV7-2 and TRBJ2-1, with 15 nucleotides matching TRBD2. The V segment lost 6 bases and the J segment 8 bases; nucleotides outside the gene matches: 8. CDR1 and CDR2 from the germline V gene are SGHTA and FQGNSA. The CDR3 consists of 16 residues. CDR3 in amino acids: CASSPRTSGGGYEQFF. The DNA for the CDR3 is TGTGCCAGCAGTCCTAGGACTAGCGGGGGGGGATATGAGCAGTTCTTC.

The chain has TRBV5-8 and TRBJ2-2; D is perhaps TRBD1 (6 bases). The V end lost 0 bases, the J end lost 4 bases, and 10 bases lay between the germline ends. The CDR3 has 15 residues. Germline CDR1 and CDR2: SGHTS and YDEGEE. CDR3 bases: TGTGCCAGCAGCTTGGACAGGGTGGTCACCGGGGAGCTGTTTTTT. Translating gives CASSLDRVVTGELFF.

Ten or more counts support this clone. The chain uses TRBV25-1 and TRBJ2-1, with 7 nucleotides matching TRBD1. Trimming took 4 bases from V and 8 from J; bases not matched to a gene: 8. This CDR3 is 14 amino acids long. The germline V gene encodes CDR1 MGHDK and CDR2 SYGVNS. CDR3 amino acids: CASSVPTGKDEQFF. In DNA, the CDR3 is TGTGCCAGCAGTGTCCCGACAGGGAAGGATGAGCAGTTCTTC.

This chain uses TRBV13 with TRBJ1-1, with D uncertain. The CDR3 covers 14 residues. Trimming left V 0 bases short and J 6 bases short, with 11 bases between. Germline CDR1 reads PRHDT; CDR2 reads FYEKMQ (reference sequence). The CDR3 region is CASSLGSVGAEAFF. The CDR3 DNA is TGTGCCAGCAGCTTAGGATCCGTTGGAGCTGAAGCTTTCTTT. Based on the CDR3 plus reference TRBV13 and TRBJ1-1, the full variable domain is AAGVIQSPRHLIKEKRETATLKCYPIPRHDTVYWYQQGPGQDPQFLISFYEKMQSDKGSIPDRFSAQQFSDYHSELNMSSLELGDSALYFCASSLGSVGAEAFFGQGTRLTVV.

The chain couples TRBV6-5 to TRBJ1-3; 9 positions agree with TRBD1. The germline gives CDR1 MNHEY, CDR2 SVGAGI. This CDR3 has 12 residues. V trimming: 6 bases; J trimming: 8 bases; junction bases outside the gene matches: 2. The CDR3 region is CASSWTGDTIYF. The DNA of the CDR3 is TGTGCCAGCAGCTGGACAGGGGACACCATATATTTT.

The chain couples TRBV5-1 to TRBJ2-5; D possibly corresponds to TRBD1 (5 bases). Germline V gene sequence: CDR1 SGHRS, CDR2 YFSETQ. The CDR3 covers 15 residues. V gave up 0 bases and J gave up 5 bases, with 14 bases separating them. CDR3 DNA: TGCGCCAGCAGCTTGGCCCGTGGGGCGGCGGAGACCCAGTACTTC. Translated, it gives CASSLARGAAETQYF.

The chain joins TRBV9 to TRBJ2-2; D perhaps matches TRBD1 (6 bases). Trimming took 4 bases from V and 0 from J, leaving 13 bases between them. Per germline, CDR1 SGDLS and CDR2 YYNGEE. The CDR3 is 16 amino acids. In DNA, the CDR3 is TGTGCCAGCAGCCGTACCGGGACACCGAACACCGGGGAGCTGTTTTTT. As protein: CASSRTGTPNTGELFF. The complete variable domain, with remaining parts taken from reference TRBV9 and TRBJ2-2, reads DSGVTQTPKHLITATGQRVTLRCSPRSGDLSVYWYQQSLDQGLQFLIQYYNGEERAKGNILERFSAQQFPDLHSELNLSSLELGDSALYFCASSRTGTPNTGELFFGEGSRLTVL.

The chain couples TRBV10-1 to TRBJ2-1; TRBD2 agrees at 11 bases. CDR3 length: 13 amino acids. Germline V CDR1 and CDR2: WNHNN, SYGVQD (reference sequence). Unmatched junction bases numbered 4, after V lost 8 bases and J lost 7 bases. This CDR3 is CASGLAGGNEQFF. DNA for the CDR3: TGCGCCAGCGGCCTAGCGGGGGGAAATGAGCAGTTCTTC.

CDR3 nucleotide sequence: TGTGCCAGCGCGCGTAGAGGCACCTATGGCTACACCTTC. Translation gives CASARRGTYGYTF. The genes are TRBV27 and TRBJ1-2; D is undetermined. The germline V gene encodes CDR1 MNHEY and CDR2 SMNVEV (reference sequence). CDR3 size: 13 residues. Trimming shortened V by 8 bases and J by 4 bases, and 14 bases separated the two germline ends.

The V gene is TRBV5-4, the J gene TRBJ2-7; the match to TRBD1 covers 7 bases. Germline V gene sequence: CDR1 SGHNT, CDR2 YYREEE (reference sequence). J lost 0 bases, V lost 0 bases, and 3 bases had no gene match. The CDR3 has 15 amino acids. CDR3 in DNA: TGTGCCAGCAGCTTGGGGGGACAGAGCTCCTACGAGCAGTACTTC. It specifies CASSLGGQSSYEQYF.